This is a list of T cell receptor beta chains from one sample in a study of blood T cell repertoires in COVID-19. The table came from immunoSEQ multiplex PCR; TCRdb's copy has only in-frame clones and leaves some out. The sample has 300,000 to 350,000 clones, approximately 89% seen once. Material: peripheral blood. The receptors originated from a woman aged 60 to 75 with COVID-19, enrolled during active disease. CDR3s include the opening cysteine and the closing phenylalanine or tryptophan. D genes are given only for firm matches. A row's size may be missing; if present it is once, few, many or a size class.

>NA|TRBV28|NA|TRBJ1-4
CASMRGGPNEKLFF
TGTGCCAGCATGCGGGGGGGGCCTAATGAAAAACTGTTTTTT
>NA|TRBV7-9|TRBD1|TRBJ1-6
CASRTGQGASPLHF
TGTGCCAGCAGGACGGGACAGGGGGCTTCACCCCTCCACTTT
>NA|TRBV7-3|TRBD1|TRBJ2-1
CASSLNRGGVGEQFF
TGTGCCAGCAGCCTCAACAGAGGGGGCGTGGGTGAGCAGTTCTTC
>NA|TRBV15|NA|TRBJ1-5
CATSRPTGVGGNQPQHF
TGTGCCACCAGCAGACCAACAGGAGTAGGAGGCAATCAGCCCCAGCATTTT
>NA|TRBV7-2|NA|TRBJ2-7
CASSKGTVGNYEQYF
TGTGCCAGCAGCAAAGGGACTGTCGGTAACTACGAGCAGTACTTC
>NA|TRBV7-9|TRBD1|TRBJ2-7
CASSSRGHSYEQYF
TGTGCCAGCAGTAGCAGGGGGCACTCCTACGAGCAGTACTTC
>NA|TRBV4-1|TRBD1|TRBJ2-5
CASSQDWQGAETQYF
TGCGCCAGCAGCCAAGATTGGCAGGGGGCTGAGACCCAGTACTTC
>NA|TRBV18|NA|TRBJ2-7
CASSARAGDGEQYF
TGTGCCAGCTCAGCCCGGGCCGGGGATGGTGAGCAGTACTTC
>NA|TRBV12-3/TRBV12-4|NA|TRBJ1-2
CASRPTGKSGYTF
TGTGCCAGCAGACCAACAGGGAAATCTGGCTACACCTTC
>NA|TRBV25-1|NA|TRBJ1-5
CASSEWGEYQPQHF
TGTGCCAGCAGTGAATGGGGAGAGTATCAGCCCCAGCATTTT
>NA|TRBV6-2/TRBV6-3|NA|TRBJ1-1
CASSSQTLNTEAFF
TGTGCCAGCAGCTCACAGACCCTGAACACTGAAGCTTTCTTT
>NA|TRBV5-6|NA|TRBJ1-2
CASSLGSSIYGYTF
TGTGCCAGCAGCTTGGGCAGTTCAATCTATGGCTACACCTTC
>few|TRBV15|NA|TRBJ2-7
CATSQRQVSSYEQYF
TGTGCCACCAGCCAGCGACAGGTCTCCTCCTACGAGCAGTACTTC
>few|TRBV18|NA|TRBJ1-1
CASSPRQWDTEAFF
TGTGCCAGCTCACCGCGACAGTGGGACACTGAAGCTTTCTTT
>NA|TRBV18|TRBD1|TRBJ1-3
CASSPSPGQGNTIYF
TGTGCCAGCTCACCTTCACCGGGACAGGGAAACACCATATATTTT
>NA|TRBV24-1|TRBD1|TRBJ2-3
CATSEGGTGRDTQYF
TGTGCCACCAGTGAGGGGGGGACAGGGAGAGATACGCAGTATTTT
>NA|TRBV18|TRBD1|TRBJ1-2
CASSPPAGGANGYTF
TGTGCCAGCTCACCACCAGCAGGGGGCGCGAATGGCTACACCTTC
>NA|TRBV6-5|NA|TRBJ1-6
CASRLTGGHSPLHF
TGTGCCAGCAGATTGACGGGGGGCCATTCACCCCTCCACTTT
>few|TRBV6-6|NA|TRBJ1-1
CASRLFPQGLDEAFF
TGTGCCAGCAGACTCTTCCCACAGGGTCTGGATGAAGCTTTCTTT
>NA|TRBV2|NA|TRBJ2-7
CASGDSYDYEQYF
TGTGCCAGCGGAGACAGTTATGACTACGAGCAGTACTTC
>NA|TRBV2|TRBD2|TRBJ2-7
CASSDPWGGVHDEQYF
TGTGCCAGCAGTGATCCCTGGGGGGGAGTACACGACGAGCAGTACTTC
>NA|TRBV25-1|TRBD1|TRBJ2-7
CASPDGRGLFYEQYF
TGTGCCAGCCCCGACGGCAGGGGGCTTTTCTACGAGCAGTACTTC
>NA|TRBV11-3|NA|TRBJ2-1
CASSSPPGLNEQFF
TGTGCCAGCAGCTCTCCGCCGGGGTTAAATGAGCAGTTCTTC
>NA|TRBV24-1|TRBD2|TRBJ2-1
CATSDLGGGPLNEQFF
TGTGCCACCAGTGACCTCGGCGGGGGGCCCCTGAATGAGCAGTTCTTC
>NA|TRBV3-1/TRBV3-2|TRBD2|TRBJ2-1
CASSTVSGGSSYNEQFF
TGTGCCAGCAGCACGGTCAGCGGGGGGAGCTCCTACAATGAGCAGTTCTTC
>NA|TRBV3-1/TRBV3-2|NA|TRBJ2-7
CASSQGRAGEQYF
TGTGCCAGCAGCCAAGGTCGGGCGGGGGAGCAGTACTTC
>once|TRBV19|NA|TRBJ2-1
CASRNRDPFYNEQFF
TGTGCCAGTAGGAACAGGGACCCGTTTTACAATGAGCAGTTCTTC
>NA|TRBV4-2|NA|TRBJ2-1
CASSLWGDYNEQFF
TGTGCCAGCAGCCTATGGGGCGATTACAATGAGCAGTTCTTC
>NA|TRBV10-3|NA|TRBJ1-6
CAISETGWNSPLHF
TGTGCCATCAGTGAGACAGGGTGGAATTCACCCCTCCACTTT
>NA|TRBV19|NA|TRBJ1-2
CASIPTGSYGYTF
TGTGCCAGTATACCGACAGGAAGCTATGGCTACACCTTC
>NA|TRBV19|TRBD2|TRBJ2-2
CASNVAGGFNSGELFF
TGTGCCAGTAACGTAGCGGGGGGTTTTAACAGCGGGGAGCTGTTTTTT
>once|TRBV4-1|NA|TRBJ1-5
CASSPVGAGNQPQHF
TGCGCCAGCAGCCCAGTAGGGGCAGGCAATCAGCCCCAGCATTTT
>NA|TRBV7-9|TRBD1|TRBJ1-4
CASSEHPGQINEKLFF
TGTGCCAGCAGCGAGCATCCGGGACAGATTAATGAAAAACTGTTTTTT
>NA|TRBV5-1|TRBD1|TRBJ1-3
CASSLSDRGFGNTIYF
TGCGCCAGCAGCTTGTCCGACAGGGGGTTTGGAAACACCATATATTTT
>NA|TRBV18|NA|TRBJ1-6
CASSRQGQGNNSPLHF
TGTGCCAGCTCAAGGCAGGGCCAAGGGAATAATTCACCCCTCCACTTT
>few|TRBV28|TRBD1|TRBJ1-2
CASSLGTDLAGYTF
TGTGCCAGCAGTTTGGGGACAGATCTCGCTGGCTACACCTTC
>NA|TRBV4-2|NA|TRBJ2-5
CASSQDRRYGEQETQYF
TGTGCCAGCAGCCAAGATCGGCGGTATGGTGAGCAAGAGACCCAGTACTTC
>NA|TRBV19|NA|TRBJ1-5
CASRTEGPQHF
TGTGCCAGTAGAACAGAGGGGCCCCAGCATTTT
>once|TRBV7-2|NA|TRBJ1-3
CASSLGQGDGNTIYF
TGTGCCAGCAGCTTAGGGCAGGGTGATGGAAACACCATATATTTT
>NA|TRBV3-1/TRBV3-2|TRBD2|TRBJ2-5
CASSHHWGGEETQYF
TGTGCCAGCAGCCACCATTGGGGGGGAGAAGAGACCCAGTACTTC
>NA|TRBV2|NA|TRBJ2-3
CASRREQSTSTDTQYF
TGTGCCAGCAGGCGGGAACAGTCCACTAGCACAGATACGCAGTATTTT
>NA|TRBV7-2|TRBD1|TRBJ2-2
CASSLVMTGGTGELFF
TGTGCCAGCAGCTTGGTGATGACAGGGGGGACCGGGGAGCTGTTTTTT
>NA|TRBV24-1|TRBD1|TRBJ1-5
CATYAAGQKYSNQPQHF
TGTGCCACCTACGCGGCGGGACAGAAATATAGCAATCAGCCCCAGCATTTT
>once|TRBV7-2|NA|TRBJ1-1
CASSLQQLAEAFF
TGTGCCAGCAGCTTACAACAGCTCGCTGAAGCTTTCTTT
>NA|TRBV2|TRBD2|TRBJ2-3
CATQRNGGGTDTQYF
TGTGCCACCCAAAGGAACGGGGGGGGCACAGATACGCAGTATTTT
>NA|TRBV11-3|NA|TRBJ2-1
CASSFSGGSYNEQFF
TGTGCCAGCAGCTTCTCCGGGGGATCCTACAATGAGCAGTTCTTC
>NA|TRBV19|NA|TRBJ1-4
CASSSRVRTTNEKLFF
TGTGCCAGTAGTTCCAGGGTTAGGACAACTAATGAAAAACTGTTTTTT
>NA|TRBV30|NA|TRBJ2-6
CAWSETGTGANVLTF
TGTGCCTGGAGCGAAACAGGGACTGGGGCCAACGTCCTGACTTTC